This section outlines one T cell receptor (beta chain) sequence together with its context. Healthy HIV-negative adults with no recent acute infections or vaccinations were recruited as donors. Splitting the CD4+ cells yielded a CD45RA+ naive subset and a CD45RA-negative memory subset. Trimming removed 5 bases from V and 5 bases from J, with 13 bases in between. CDR3 length: 15 residues. Germline V gene lookup returns CDR1 MNHEY and CDR2 SMNVEV (reference sequence). These data come from a study of shared clonotypes between healthy human individuals. Deep level was the assay's run setting. Clones were read by immunoSEQ multiplex PCR, and TCRdb kept only the in-frame ones, dropping some. The repertoire includes some 1 million clones, around 74% of them detected once, and 1.4% to 1.5% sits in the top ten.

The specimen sequenced was memory CD4+ T cells sorted from blood. Subset noted: CD45RA-negative fraction. The source of this sequence is a man aged 18 to 30 in good health. J is TRBJ1-6 and V is TRBV27; D is unclear. CDR3 residues: CASSALWGNNSPLHF. In DNA form, the CDR3 reads TGTGCCAGCAGTGCGTTGTGGGGTAATAATTCACCCCTCCACTTT.